A selection of T cell receptor beta chains follows, all from one sample in a study of blood T cell repertoires in COVID-19. The assay was immunoSEQ multiplex PCR, and TCRdb's table has in-frame clones only and misses some. The data hold about 210,000 clones, with around 88% observed a single time. Sequences were obtained from peripheral blood. Source of these receptors: a woman aged 50 to 65 with acute or convalescent COVID-19. Both conserved end residues are part of each CDR3. D genes are given only for firm matches. For some rows the clone size is stated as once, few or many, or as a class when expanded; others skip it.

clone size	D gene	V gene	J gene	CDR3 DNA	CDR3 protein
NA	NA	TRBV6-1	TRBJ2-1	TGTGCCAGCAGTGAAATCGCGGCTAGCGTGGGTAATTGGCAGTTCTTC	CASSEIAASVGNWQFF
NA	TRBD2	TRBV19	TRBJ2-5	TGTGCCAGTAGTATAGGACTAGCGGGAGTTGAGACCCAGTACTTC	CASSIGLAGVETQYF
NA	TRBD1	TRBV4-1	TRBJ2-2	TGCGCCAGCAGCCACCCGGGGTCGGACAGGGCCCCCGGGGAGCTGTTTTTT	CASSHPGSDRAPGELFF
NA	TRBD1	TRBV29-1	TRBJ1-1	TGCAGCGTTGAGACAGGGGCCCCAGGGGCTTTCTTT	CSVETGAPGAFF
NA	TRBD1	TRBV7-2	TRBJ1-3	TGTGCCAGCAGCCCGGGACAGGGAAACACCATATATTTT	CASSPGQGNTIYF
NA	NA	TRBV29-1	TRBJ1-2	TGCAGCGTCCCCGGTTGGGCAGGGGATGGCTACACCTTC	CSVPGWAGDGYTF
NA	TRBD1	TRBV9	TRBJ1-2	TGTGCCAGCAGCCCGGGTGCAGGGGGCTATGGCTACACCTTC	CASSPGAGGYGYTF
once	TRBD2	TRBV5-4	TRBJ2-1	TGTGCCAGCAGCCTCGCGGCTAGCGGGCTCTACAATGAGCAGTTCTTC	CASSLAASGLYNEQFF
NA	TRBD2	TRBV29-1	TRBJ2-7	TGCAGCGCCCGGACTAGCGGGAGTTACGAGCAGTACTTC	CSARTSGSYEQYF
NA	NA	TRBV6-1	TRBJ2-7	TGTGCCAGCAGTGATTGGGGGCAGCCATTCTACGAGCAGTACTTC	CASSDWGQPFYEQYF
many	NA	TRBV16	TRBJ2-7	TGTGCCAGCAGCCGACCGGCGGGTCTCTCCTACGAGCAGTACTTC	CASSRPAGLSYEQYF
once	TRBD2	TRBV27	TRBJ2-1	TGTGCCAGCGGCGGCGGGACTAGCAATGAGCAGTTCTTC	CASGGGTSNEQFF
NA	NA	TRBV3-1/TRBV3-2	TRBJ2-1	TGTGCCAGCAGCCCCCCCTGGGGACTTCTTAATGAGCAGTTCTTC	CASSPPWGLLNEQFF
NA	NA	TRBV6-5	TRBJ2-1	TGTGCCAGCAGTTACTGGGGCCAGGGGTTGAACAATGAGCAGTTCTTC	CASSYWGQGLNNEQFF
NA	NA	TRBV5-1	TRBJ1-6	TGCGCCAGCACGTGGGACACTAATTCACCCCTCCACTTT	CASTWDTNSPLHF
NA	TRBD2	TRBV10-1	TRBJ2-5	TGCGCCAGCAGTGACGAGGGCCTAGCGGGGTACCAAGAGACCCAGTACTTC	CASSDEGLAGYQETQYF
NA	NA	TRBV11-2	TRBJ2-7	TGTGCCAGCAGCAAACAACGGGGTTCCCGGGAGCAGTACTTC	CASSKQRGSREQYF
NA	NA	TRBV5-8	TRBJ1-5	TGTGCCAGCAGCTTGGGGTACAGACCCCATAATCAGCCCCAGCATTTT	CASSLGYRPHNQPQHF
once	NA	TRBV18	TRBJ2-1	TGTGCCAGCTCACCTGAGCGGTTTTCCAATGAGCAGTTCTTC	CASSPERFSNEQFF
few	TRBD2	TRBV10-3	TRBJ2-1	TGTGCCATCACTAGAAAGCGGGAGGAGGGTGAGCAGTTCTTC	CAITRKREEGEQFF
NA	TRBD1	TRBV19	TRBJ2-7	TGTGCCAGTAGTCACGGGACAGCGACCTACGAGCAGTACTTC	CASSHGTATYEQYF
NA	NA	TRBV6-1	TRBJ1-4	TGTGCCAGCAGTGAAGCTGGCGGGGGTAGGGGTGAAAAACTGTTTTTT	CASSEAGGGRGEKLFF
NA	NA	TRBV29-1	TRBJ2-2	TGCAGCGGTCAGGGTAACGGGGAGCTGTTTTTT	CSGQGNGELFF
NA	NA	TRBV28	TRBJ2-2	TGTGCCAGCAGCTCCAGGGTAGAGGCGGACACCGGGGAGCTGTTTTTT	CASSSRVEADTGELFF